The present T cell receptor (beta chain) was sequenced within a study of CD8 T cells in ankylosing spondylitis. Germline CDR1 and CDR2: MNHEY and SMNVEV (reference sequence). The CDR3 runs to 14 residues. Using its own MiXCR run on the 5' RACE reads, TCRdb lists one record per CDR3 protein. Of around 300,000 distinct CDR3 sequences detected, over 12% appear once; the ten largest clones hold approximately 0.99%. As concerns this clonotype: The antigen remains undetermined. At one end the junction does not follow the germline gene, possibly because of a read error.

Notes on the study in general: Matched ankylosing spondylitis synovial fluid reportedly showed significant enrichment of disease-linked clones. In peripheral blood, disease-linked CD8+ clones occurred at relatively low frequencies.

The clonotype comes from a male donor with ankylosing spondylitis or in good health (not recorded which). Source material: blood, either unsorted or a sorted T cell fraction (not recorded which). The V call is TRBV27, the J call TRBJ1-2, with 8 bases lining up with TRBD1. CDR3 nucleotide sequence: TGTGCCAGTAGTTCCCGACAGGGGAGCTATGGCTACACCTTC. Amino acid sequence: CASSSRQGSYGYTF.